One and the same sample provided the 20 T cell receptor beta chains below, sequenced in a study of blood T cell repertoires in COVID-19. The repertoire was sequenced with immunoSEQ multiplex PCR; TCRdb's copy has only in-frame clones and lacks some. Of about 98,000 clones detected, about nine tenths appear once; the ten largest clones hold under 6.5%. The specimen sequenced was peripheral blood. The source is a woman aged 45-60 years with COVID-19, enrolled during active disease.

The CDR3 sequence is CASGQGAHTEAFF. The CDR3 DNA sequence: TGTGCCAGCGGTCAAGGGGCGCACACTGAAGCTTTCTTT. The chain combines TRBV7-9 with TRBJ1-1; D is possibly TRBD1 (5 bases). The V gene's germline CDR1 is SEHNR and CDR2 FQNEAQ (reference sequence). The CDR3 totals 13 residues. The V and J ends lost 8 bases and 3 bases respectively, with 13 bases between them.

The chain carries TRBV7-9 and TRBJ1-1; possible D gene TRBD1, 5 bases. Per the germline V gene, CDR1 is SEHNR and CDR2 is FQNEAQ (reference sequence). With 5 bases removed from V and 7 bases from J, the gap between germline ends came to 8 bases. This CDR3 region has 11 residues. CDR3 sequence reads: CASSVQGEAFF. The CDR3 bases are TGTGCCAGCAGCGTGCAGGGTGAAGCTTTCTTT.

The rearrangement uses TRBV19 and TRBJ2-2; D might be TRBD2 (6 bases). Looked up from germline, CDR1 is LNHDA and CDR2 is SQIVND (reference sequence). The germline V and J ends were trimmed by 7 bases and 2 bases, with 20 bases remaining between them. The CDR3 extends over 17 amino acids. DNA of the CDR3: TGTGCCAGTAAACCCCAGTTTAGGAGGGTAAACACCGGGGAGCTGTTTTTT. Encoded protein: CASKPQFRRVNTGELFF.

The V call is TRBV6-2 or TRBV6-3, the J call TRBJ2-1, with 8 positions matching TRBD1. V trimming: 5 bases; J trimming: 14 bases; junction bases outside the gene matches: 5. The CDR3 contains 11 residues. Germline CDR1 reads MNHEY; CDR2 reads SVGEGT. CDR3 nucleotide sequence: TGTGCCAGCAGTAACGGACAGGGTGAGTTCTTC. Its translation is CASSNGQGEFF.

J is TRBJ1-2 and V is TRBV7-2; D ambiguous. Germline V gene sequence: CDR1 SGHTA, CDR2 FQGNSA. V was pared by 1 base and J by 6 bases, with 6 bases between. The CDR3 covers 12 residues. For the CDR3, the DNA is TGTGCCAGCAGCTTAGGAGGGAATGGCTACACCTTC. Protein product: CASSLGGNGYTF.

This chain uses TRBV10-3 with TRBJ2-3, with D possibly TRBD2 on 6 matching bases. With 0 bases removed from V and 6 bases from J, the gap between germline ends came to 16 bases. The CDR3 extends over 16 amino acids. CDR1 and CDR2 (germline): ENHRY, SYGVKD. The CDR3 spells CAISESGLRGMDTQYF. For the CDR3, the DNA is TGTGCCATCAGTGAGTCGGGCTTACGGGGGATGGATACGCAGTATTTT.

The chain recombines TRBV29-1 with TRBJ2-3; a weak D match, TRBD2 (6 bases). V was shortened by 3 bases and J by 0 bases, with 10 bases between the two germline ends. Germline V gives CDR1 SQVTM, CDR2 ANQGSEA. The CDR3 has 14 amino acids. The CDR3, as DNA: TGCAGCGTTGAGGGACTGGGTAGCACAGATACGCAGTATTTT. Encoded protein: CSVEGLGSTDTQYF.

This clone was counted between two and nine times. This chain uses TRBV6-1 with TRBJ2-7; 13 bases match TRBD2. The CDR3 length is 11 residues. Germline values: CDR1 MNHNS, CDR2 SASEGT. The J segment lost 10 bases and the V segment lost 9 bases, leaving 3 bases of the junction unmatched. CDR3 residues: CASGTSGAQYF. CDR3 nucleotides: TGTGCCAGTGGGACTAGCGGGGCCCAGTACTTC.

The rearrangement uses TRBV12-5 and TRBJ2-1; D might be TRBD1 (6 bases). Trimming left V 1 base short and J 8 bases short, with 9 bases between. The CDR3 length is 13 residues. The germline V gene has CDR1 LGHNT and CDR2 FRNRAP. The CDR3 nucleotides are TGTGCTAGTGGTTTGGACAGGGACGATGAGCAGTTCTTC. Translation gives CASGLDRDDEQFF.

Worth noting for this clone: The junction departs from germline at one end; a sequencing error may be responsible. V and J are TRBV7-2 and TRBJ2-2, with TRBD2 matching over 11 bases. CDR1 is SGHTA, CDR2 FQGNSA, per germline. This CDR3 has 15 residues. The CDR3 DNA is TGTGCCAGCAGCGTAGCGGGGGGGCCAGACGGGGAGCTGTTTTTT. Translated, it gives CASSVAGGPDGELFF. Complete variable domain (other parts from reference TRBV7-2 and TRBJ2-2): GAGVSQSPSNKVTEKGKDVELRCDPISGHTALYWYRQSLGQGLEFLIYFQGNSAPDKSGLPSDRFSAERTGGSVSTLTIQRTQQEDSAVYLCASSVAGGPDGELFFGEGSRLTVL.

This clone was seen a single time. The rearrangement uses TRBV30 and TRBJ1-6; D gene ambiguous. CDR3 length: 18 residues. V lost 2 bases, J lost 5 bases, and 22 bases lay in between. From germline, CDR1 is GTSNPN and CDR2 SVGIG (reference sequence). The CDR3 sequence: CAWSRTRGRLTNNSPLHF. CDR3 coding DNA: TGTGCCTGGAGTAGAACTCGTGGCAGACTCACCAATAATTCACCCCTCCACTTT.

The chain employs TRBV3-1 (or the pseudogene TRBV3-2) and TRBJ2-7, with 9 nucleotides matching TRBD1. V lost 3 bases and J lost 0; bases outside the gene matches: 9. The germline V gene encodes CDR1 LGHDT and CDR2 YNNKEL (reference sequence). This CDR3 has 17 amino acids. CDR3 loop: CASSHPAQGASSYEQYF. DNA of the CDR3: TGTGCCAGCAGCCACCCCGCACAGGGGGCTAGCTCCTACGAGCAGTACTTC.

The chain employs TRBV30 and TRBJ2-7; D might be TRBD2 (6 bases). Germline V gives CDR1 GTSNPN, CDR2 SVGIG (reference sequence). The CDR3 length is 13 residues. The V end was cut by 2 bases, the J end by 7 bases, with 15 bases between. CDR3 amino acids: CAWSMEGPDEQYF. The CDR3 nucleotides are TGTGCCTGGAGTATGGAGGGTCCAGATGAGCAGTACTTC.

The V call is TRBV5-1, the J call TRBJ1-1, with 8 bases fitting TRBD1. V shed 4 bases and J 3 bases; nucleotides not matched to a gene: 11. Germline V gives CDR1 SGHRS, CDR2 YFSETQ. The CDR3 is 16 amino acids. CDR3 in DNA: TGCGCCAGCAGCCGTCCCGGGACAGGCTCCGACACTGAAGCTTTCTTT. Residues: CASSRPGTGSDTEAFF.

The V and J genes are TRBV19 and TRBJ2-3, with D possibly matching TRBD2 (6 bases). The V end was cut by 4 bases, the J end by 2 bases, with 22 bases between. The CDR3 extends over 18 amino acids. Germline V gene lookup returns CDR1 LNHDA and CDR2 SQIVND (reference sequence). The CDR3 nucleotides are TGTGCCAGTAGTAATTATGCCTCGGGACTTTCCGTCACAGATACGCAGTATTTT. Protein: CASSNYASGLSVTDTQYF.

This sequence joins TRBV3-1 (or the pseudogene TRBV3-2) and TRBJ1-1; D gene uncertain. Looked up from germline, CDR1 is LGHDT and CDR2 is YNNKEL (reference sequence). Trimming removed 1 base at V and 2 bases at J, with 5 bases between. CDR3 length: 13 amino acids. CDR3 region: CASSQVLNTEAFF. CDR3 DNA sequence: TGTGCCAGCAGCCAAGTTCTTAACACTGAAGCTTTCTTT.

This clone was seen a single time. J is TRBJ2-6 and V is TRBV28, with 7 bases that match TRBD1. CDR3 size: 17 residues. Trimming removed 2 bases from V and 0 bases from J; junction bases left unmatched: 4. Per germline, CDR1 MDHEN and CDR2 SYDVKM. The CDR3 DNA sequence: TGTGCCAGCAGTTTAGTGACAGGGACCTCTGGGGCCAACGTCCTGACTTTC. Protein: CASSLVTGTSGANVLTF.

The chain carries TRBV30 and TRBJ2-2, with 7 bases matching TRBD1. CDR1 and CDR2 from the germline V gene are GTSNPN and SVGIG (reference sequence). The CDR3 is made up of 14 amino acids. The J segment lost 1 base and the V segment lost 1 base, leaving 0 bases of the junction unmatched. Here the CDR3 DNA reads TGTGCCTGGAGTGGACAGGGGAACACCGGGGAGCTGTTTTTT. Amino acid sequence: CAWSGQGNTGELFF.

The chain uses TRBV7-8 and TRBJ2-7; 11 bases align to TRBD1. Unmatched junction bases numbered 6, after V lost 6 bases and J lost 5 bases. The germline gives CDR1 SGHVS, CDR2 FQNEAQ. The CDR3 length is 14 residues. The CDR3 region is CASRRDRGYNEQYF. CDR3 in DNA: TGTGCCAGCAGAAGGGACAGGGGGTACAACGAGCAGTACTTC.

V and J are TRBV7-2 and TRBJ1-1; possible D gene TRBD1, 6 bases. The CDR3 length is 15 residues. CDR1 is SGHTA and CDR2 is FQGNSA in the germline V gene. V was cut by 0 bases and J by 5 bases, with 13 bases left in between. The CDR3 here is CASSLAGQWRTEAFF. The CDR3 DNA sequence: TGTGCCAGCAGCTTAGCCGGACAGTGGAGAACTGAAGCTTTCTTT.